This T cell receptor (beta chain) emerged from a study of CD8 T cells in ankylosing spondylitis. Study-level findings and limits: Some of the motif variants had earlier been found in reactive arthritis patients' fluid and blood. Relatively rare in peripheral blood, disease-linked clones were also CD8+.

Germline V gene lookup returns CDR1 DFQATT and CDR2 SNEGSKA (reference sequence). This CDR3 is built from 20 residues. V shed 0 bases, J shed 6 bases, and the junction held 20 bases outside the gene matches. A word on this clonotype: Its antigen is as yet unknown.

Quantitative molecular-barcoded 5'-RACE generated the TCR beta libraries. Via MiXCR, TCRdb re-called the 5' RACE reads, giving one row per CDR3 protein. The profile shows 250,000 to 350,000 distinct CDR3 sequences, roughly 20% of them singletons. This chain uses TRBV20-1 with TRBJ2-1; 10 positions match TRBD2. The receptor's source is a female donor with ankylosing spondylitis or in good health (not recorded which). The sequenced material came from blood, either unsorted or a sorted T cell fraction (not recorded which). CDR3 nucleotide sequence: TGCAGTGCTAGAGATGACGCGGGGAGGGGGCTAGGGACTAGCGTCAATGAGCAGTTCTTC. Encoded protein: CSARDDAGRGLGTSVNEQFF.